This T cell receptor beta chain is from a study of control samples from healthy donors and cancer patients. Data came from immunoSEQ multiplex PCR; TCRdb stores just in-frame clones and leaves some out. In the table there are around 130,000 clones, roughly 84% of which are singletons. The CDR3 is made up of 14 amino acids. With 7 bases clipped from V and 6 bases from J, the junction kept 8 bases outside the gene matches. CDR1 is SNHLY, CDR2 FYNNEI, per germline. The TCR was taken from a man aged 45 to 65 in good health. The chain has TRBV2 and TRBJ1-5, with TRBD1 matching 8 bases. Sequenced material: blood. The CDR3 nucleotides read TGTGCCAGCATGGAACAGGGGGGAAGTCAGCCCCAGCATTTT. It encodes CASMEQGGSQPQHF.